This TCR beta chain stems from a study of identical twins. Healthy Caucasians, and only they, were the donors. A remark on this clonotype: The antigen remains unidentified.

TCRdb itself ran the 5' RACE reads through MiXCR, one entry per CDR3 protein. The data show approximately 600,000 distinct CDR3 sequences, with roughly 7.1% seen just once and 1.5% to 2% held by the top ten. Regarding the study as a whole: Whereas memory repertoires showed no such difference, abundant cord blood beta clonotypes carried fewer insertions.

The same sample was also used in a study of yellow fever vaccine responses in identical twins.

Sequences were obtained from PBMCs. The sequence came from a woman aged 18-29 years in good health.

The CDR3 DNA follows: TGCAGCGTTGCCGACTACAGTGCCTACGAGCAGTACTTC. Residues: CSVADYSAYEQYF. This chain links TRBV29-1 with TRBJ2-7; D perhaps matches TRBD2 (5 bases). The V end was cut by 4 bases, the J end by 2 bases, with 12 bases between. This CDR3 contains 13 residues. Looked up from germline, CDR1 is SQVTM and CDR2 is ANQGSEA.